The text below deals with one T cell receptor beta chain. TCRdb recomputed calls from the 5' RACE reads with MiXCR, one row per CDR3 protein. Here the sample spans 39,000 or so distinct CDR3 sequences, 7% to 10% being singletons. Germline V lookup: CDR1 MDHEN, CDR2 SYDVKM. Trimming at V came to 4 bases and at J to 3 bases, leaving 5 bases not matched to a gene. This CDR3 contains 16 residues. The sample comes from a study of chronic HIV infection and antiretroviral therapy. The clonotype comes from an adult who had HIV and had not received antiretroviral therapy, or was an uninfected healthy control (not recorded which). V is TRBV28 and J is TRBJ2-1; the match to TRBD2 covers 11 bases. The sample taken for sequencing was peripheral blood. The DNA of the CDR3 is TGTGCCAGCAGTTCATTAGCGGGAGGGCGCTACAATGAGCAGTTCTTC. Translated, it gives CASSSLAGGRYNEQFF.